One sample yielded the 7 T cell receptor beta chains listed below, sequenced in a study. TCRdb passed the 5' RACE reads through MiXCR, listing each CDR3 protein once. The profile covers more than 5,000 distinct CDR3 sequences, with 52% appearing a single time and approximately 3.9% taken by the ten largest. The sample consisted of memory CD4+ T cells sorted from blood. Indicated subset: memory CD4+ T cells, CD4+CD45RO+CD25-. These receptors came from a female donor with breast cancer.

The CDR3 is CASSLGQGRDYGYTF. CDR3 sequence (DNA): TGCGCCAGCAGCTTGGGACAGGGGAGAGACTATGGCTACACCTTC. The chain carries TRBV5-1 and TRBJ1-2, with TRBD1 matching 8 bases. The CDR3 runs to 15 residues. Unmatched junction bases numbered 4, after V lost 0 bases and J lost 3 bases. The germline gives CDR1 SGHRS, CDR2 YFSETQ.

This clonotype occurred once. This chain joins TRBV20-1 and TRBJ2-7, with TRBD2 as a possible D gene (5 bases). The CDR3 loop spans 15 amino acids. The germline V gene has CDR1 DFQATT and CDR2 SNEGSKA (reference sequence). Deletions cut 6 bases from V and 3 bases from J, with 21 bases between. For the CDR3, the DNA is TGCAGTGCCCAGTTCCCCAGCGGCCACTTCTACGAGCAGTACTTC. Translated, it gives CSAQFPSGHFYEQYF.

For the CDR3, the DNA is TGCAGTGCCCCATTTTGGGAGACCCAGTACTTC. This translates into CSAPFWETQYF. This chain links TRBV20-1 with TRBJ2-5; D gene uncertain. With 6 bases removed from V and 5 bases from J, the gap between germline ends came to 10 bases. The V gene's germline CDR1 is DFQATT and CDR2 SNEGSKA (reference sequence). The CDR3 sequence is 11 residues long.

This clonotype was picked up a small number of times. The chain has TRBV29-1 and TRBJ2-5, with a tentative D call TRBD1 (6 bases). Germline V gene data show CDR1 as SQVTM and CDR2 as ANQGSEA. Trimming removed 5 bases at V and 4 bases at J, with 8 bases between. This CDR3 is 11 amino acids long. The CDR3 region has the DNA TGCAGCGTTTCCAGGGGAGAGACCCAGTACTTC. Protein product: CSVSRGETQYF.

The chain joins TRBV6-1 to TRBJ1-1; D is perhaps TRBD1 (6 bases). Between the trimmed V and J ends, which lost 6 bases and 0 bases, there was a span of 17 bases. CDR1 and CDR2 from the germline V gene are MNHNS and SASEGT. The CDR3 covers 16 residues. CDR3: CASRGRGGAVNTEAFF. CDR3 DNA: TGTGCCAGCAGAGGCCGTGGGGGCGCCGTGAACACTGAAGCTTTCTTT.

Turning to this clonotype: A read error may produce the germline difference seen at one junction end. This chain uses TRBV7-3 with TRBJ2-7, with D possibly being TRBD1 (7 bases). In germline, CDR1 is SGHTA, CDR2 FQGTGA. The CDR3 covers 12 residues. Written as DNA, the CDR3 is TGTGCCAGCAGTCAGGGGGGCGGGGAGCAGTGCTTC. Translation gives CASSQGGGEQCF.

The rearrangement uses TRBV20-1 and TRBJ2-2; D is perhaps TRBD1 (5 bases). Germline V gene sequence: CDR1 DFQATT, CDR2 SNEGSKA (reference sequence). The CDR3 sequence is 15 residues long. The germline V and J ends were trimmed by 4 bases and 7 bases, with 19 bases remaining between them. CDR3 DNA: TGCAGTGCTATCGACAGCAGAAAGTTTGGCGGGGAGCTGTTTTTT. Translation gives CSAIDSRKFGGELFF.